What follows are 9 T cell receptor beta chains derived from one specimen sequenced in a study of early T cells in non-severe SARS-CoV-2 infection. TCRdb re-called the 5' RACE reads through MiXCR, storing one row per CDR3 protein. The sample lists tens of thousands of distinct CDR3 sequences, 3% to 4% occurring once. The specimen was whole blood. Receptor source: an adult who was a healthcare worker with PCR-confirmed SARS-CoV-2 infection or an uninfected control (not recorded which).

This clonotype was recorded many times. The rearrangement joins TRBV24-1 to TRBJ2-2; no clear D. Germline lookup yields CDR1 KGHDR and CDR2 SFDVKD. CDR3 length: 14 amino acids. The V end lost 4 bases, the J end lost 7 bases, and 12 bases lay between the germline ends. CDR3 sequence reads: CATSDFFRNGELFF. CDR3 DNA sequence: TGTGCCACCAGTGACTTCTTCCGGAACGGGGAGCTGTTTTTT.

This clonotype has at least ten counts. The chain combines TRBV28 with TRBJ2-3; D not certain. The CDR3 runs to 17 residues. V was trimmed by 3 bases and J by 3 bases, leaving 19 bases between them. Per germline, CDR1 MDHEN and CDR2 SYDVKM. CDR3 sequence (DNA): TGTGCCAGCAGTTTCACCCGCCCAGGAGTTGGTACAGATACGCAGTATTTT. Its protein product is CASSFTRPGVGTDTQYF.

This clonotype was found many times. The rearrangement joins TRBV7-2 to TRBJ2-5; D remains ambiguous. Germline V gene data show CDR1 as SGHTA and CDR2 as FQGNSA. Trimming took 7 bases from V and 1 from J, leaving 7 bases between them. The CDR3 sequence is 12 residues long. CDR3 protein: CASKPGQETQYF. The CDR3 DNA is TGTGCCAGCAAACCCGGCCAAGAGACCCAGTACTTC.

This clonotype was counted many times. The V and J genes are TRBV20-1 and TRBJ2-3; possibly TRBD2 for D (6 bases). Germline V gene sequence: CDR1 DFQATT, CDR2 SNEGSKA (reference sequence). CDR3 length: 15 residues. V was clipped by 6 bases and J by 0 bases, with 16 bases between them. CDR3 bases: TGCAGTGCCCCGCCCCTAGCGCTTAGCACAGATACGCAGTATTTT. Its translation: CSAPPLALSTDTQYF.

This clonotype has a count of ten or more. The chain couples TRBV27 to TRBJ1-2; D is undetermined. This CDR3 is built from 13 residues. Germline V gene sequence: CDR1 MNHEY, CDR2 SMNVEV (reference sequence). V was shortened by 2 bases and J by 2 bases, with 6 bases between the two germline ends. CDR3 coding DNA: TGTGCCAGCAGTTTAAGGGTAAACTATGGCTACACCTTC. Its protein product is CASSLRVNYGYTF.

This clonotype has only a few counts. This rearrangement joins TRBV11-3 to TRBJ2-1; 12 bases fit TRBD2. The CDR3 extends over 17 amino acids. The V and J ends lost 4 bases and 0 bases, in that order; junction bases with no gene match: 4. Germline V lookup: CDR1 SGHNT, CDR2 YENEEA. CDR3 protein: CASSSTSGGRSYNEQFF. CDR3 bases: TGTGCCAGCAGCTCCACTAGCGGGGGGCGCTCCTACAATGAGCAGTTCTTC.

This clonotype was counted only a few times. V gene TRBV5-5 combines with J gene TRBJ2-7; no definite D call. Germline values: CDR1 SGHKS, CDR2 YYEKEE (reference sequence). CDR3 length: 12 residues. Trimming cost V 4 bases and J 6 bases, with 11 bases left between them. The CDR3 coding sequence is TGTGCCAGCAGCCCCCCCCGGGTCGAGCAGTACTTC. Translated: CASSPPRVEQYF. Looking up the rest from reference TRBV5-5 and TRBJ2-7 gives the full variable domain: DAGVTQSPTHLIKTRGQQVTLRCSPISGHKSVSWYQQVLGQGPQFIFQYYEKEERGRGNFPDRFSARQFPNYSSELNVNALLLGDSALYLCASSPPRVEQYFGPGTRLTVT.

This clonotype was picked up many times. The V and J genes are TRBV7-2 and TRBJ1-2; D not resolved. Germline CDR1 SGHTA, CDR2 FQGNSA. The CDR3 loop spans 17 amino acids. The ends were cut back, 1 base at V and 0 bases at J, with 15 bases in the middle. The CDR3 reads CASSLDYDGDPNYGYTF. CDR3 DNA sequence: TGTGCCAGCAGCTTAGATTATGATGGCGATCCTAACTATGGCTACACCTTC.

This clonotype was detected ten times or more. In DNA, the CDR3 is TGTGCCAGCAGACAGAGCGGGGGTCCCGCAGATACGCAGTATTTT. Translation gives CASRQSGGPADTQYF. This chain connects TRBV7-3 to TRBJ2-3; 8 nucleotides align to TRBD2. V dropped 6 bases and J dropped 4; count of bases not matched to a gene: 9. The length of the CDR3 is 15 residues. The germline V gene encodes CDR1 SGHTA and CDR2 FQGTGA.